These 30 T cell receptor beta chains were sequenced from one sample in a study of blood T cells in healthy people across ages. PCR was performed a second time for roughly 7 to 11 cycles using a sample-barcoded 5' primer and a J-beta primer mix. TCRdb recomputed calls from the 5' RACE reads with MiXCR, one row per CDR3 protein. The sample yields approximately 1.5 million distinct CDR3 sequences, 30% to 40% seen once. Sequenced sample: blood. The receptor set was obtained from a woman aged 30 to 39 in good health.

CDR3 nucleotides: TGTGCCAGCAGCCATACAGGGGTAGAACAGCCCCAGCATTTT. This sequence encodes CASSHTGVEQPQHF. The chain couples TRBV3-1 to TRBJ1-5; 7 nucleotides line up with TRBD1. The J segment lost 7 bases and the V segment lost 3 bases, leaving 6 bases of the junction unmatched. CDR3 length: 14 amino acids. Germline assignment: CDR1 LGHDT and CDR2 YNNKEL (reference sequence).

The table lists this clonotype with a few counts. This rearrangement joins TRBV4-1 to TRBJ2-1, with TRBD2 matching over 9 bases. V lost 5 bases, J lost 8 bases, and 10 bases stayed unmatched. Germline V gene data show CDR1 as MGHRA and CDR2 as YSYEKL. CDR3 length: 15 amino acids. The CDR3 sequence: CASSSPGLASHEQFF. CDR3 in DNA: TGCGCCAGCAGCTCTCCGGGACTAGCTTCCCATGAGCAGTTCTTC.

The chain has TRBV5-1 and TRBJ2-3; D possibly uses TRBD1 or TRBD2 (5 bases each). Germline V gives CDR1 SGHRS, CDR2 YFSETQ. CDR3 length: 15 residues. Trimming took off 0 bases at V and 3 bases at J, with 11 bases between the two ends. The CDR3 bases are TGCGCCAGCAGCTTGGAGGGACGGACGACAGATACGCAGTATTTT. This encodes CASSLEGRTTDTQYF.

This clonotype showed up just a few times. The rearrangement joins TRBV4-1 to TRBJ2-5, with a weak D call TRBD2 (6 bases). Looked up from germline, CDR1 is MGHRA and CDR2 is YSYEKL. The length of the CDR3 is 13 residues. V shed 4 bases and J shed 7 bases, with 13 bases lying between them. CDR3 region: CASSLLMGGTQYF. DNA for the CDR3: TGCGCCAGCAGCCTCCTCATGGGAGGGACCCAGTACTTC.

The chain joins TRBV7-9 to TRBJ2-7; TRBD2 agrees at 7 bases. The CDR3 is 16 amino acids. Germline-derived CDR1 and CDR2 are SEHNR and FQNEAQ (reference sequence). V lost 5 bases, J lost 5 bases, and 15 bases stayed unmatched. For the CDR3, the DNA is TGTGCCAGCAGCGCCTGGCATAGGCTTAGCGGGCACGAGCAGTACTTC. Its protein is CASSAWHRLSGHEQYF.

The chain couples TRBV10-3 to TRBJ2-1; 13 nucleotides line up with TRBD2. V shed 5 bases, J shed 2 bases, and the junction held 3 bases outside the gene matches. The germline gives CDR1 ENHRY, CDR2 SYGVKD. The CDR3 runs to 16 residues. This CDR3 reads CAISRTSGGTYNEQFF. The CDR3 bases are TGTGCCATCAGTAGGACTAGCGGGGGCACCTACAATGAGCAGTTCTTC.

The rearrangement links TRBV5-1 to TRBJ2-3; D not certain. Germline V gives CDR1 SGHRS, CDR2 YFSETQ. V gave up 4 bases and J gave up 2 bases, with 11 bases separating them. The CDR3 runs to 14 residues. The DNA for the CDR3 is TGCGCCAGCAGCCGGAGTATTTTCACAGATACGCAGTATTTT. It translates to CASSRSIFTDTQYF. The full variable domain, its missing parts supplied by reference TRBV5-1 and TRBJ2-3, is KAGVTQTPRYLIKTRGQQVTLSCSPISGHRSVSWYQQTPGQGLQFLFEYFSETQRNKGNFPGRFSGRQFSNSRSEMNVSTLELGDSALYLCASSRSIFTDTQYFGPGTRLTVL.

V gene TRBV20-1 combines with J gene TRBJ2-4, with no clear D. The germline V and J ends were trimmed by 0 bases and 0 bases, with 9 bases remaining between them. The CDR3 is 15 amino acids. Germline V lookup: CDR1 DFQATT, CDR2 SNEGSKA (reference sequence). The DNA for the CDR3 is TGCAGTGCTAGAGATCCCTGGGTAGCCAAAAACATTCAGTACTTC. It codes for CSARDPWVAKNIQYF.

Only a few counts were recorded for this clonotype. The junction differs from germline at one of its ends, possibly a read error. The chain links TRBV20-1 to TRBJ1-6, with D uncertain. The CDR3 contains 18 residues. The germline V gene encodes CDR1 DFQATT and CDR2 SNEGSKA (reference sequence). In DNA form, the CDR3 reads TGCAGTGCTGGAGAGGAGATTGGGTCTGGGTCCTATAATTCACCCCTCCACTTT. Residues: CSAGEEIGSGSYNSPLHF.

This clonotype was counted ten times or more. The chain recombines TRBV4-1 with TRBJ2-5; 8 nucleotides agree with TRBD2. V lost 0 bases and J lost 5; bases outside the gene matches: 8. The CDR3 sequence is 16 residues long. CDR1 is MGHRA and CDR2 is YSYEKL in the germline V gene. For the CDR3, the DNA is TGCGCCAGCAGCCAAGAAGCGGGGGTCGGGATGGAGACCCAGTACTTC. Residues: CASSQEAGVGMETQYF.

This chain connects TRBV20-1 to TRBJ2-7; TRBD2 aligns across 8 bases. There are 14 residues in the CDR3. V was clipped by 0 bases and J by 2 bases; unmatched bases: 3. Germline V CDR1 and CDR2: DFQATT, SNEGSKA (reference sequence). The CDR3 nucleotides read TGCAGTGCTAGAGAACCGGGAGGGCCCTACGAGCAGTACTTC. As protein: CSAREPGGPYEQYF.

A remark on this clonotype: A read error may explain this, as a much larger clone is one base away. The V gene is TRBV4-1, the J gene TRBJ2-1; the D is unclear. This CDR3 region has 14 residues. CDR1 and CDR2 (germline): MGHRA, YSYEKL. The CDR3 is CASNQDRSYNEQFF. For the CDR3, the DNA is TGCGCCAGCAACCAAGACCGGTCGTACAATGAGCAGTTCTTC.

This chain connects TRBV6-1 to TRBJ2-1; 7 bases are shared with TRBD2. V was pared by 5 bases and J by 2 bases, with 9 bases of the junction left unmatched. The CDR3 is 16 amino acids. Germline lookup yields CDR1 MNHNS and CDR2 SASEGT. In nucleotides, the CDR3 is TGTGCCAGCAGTCATACTAGCGCGACAACCTACAATGAGCAGTTCTTC. This sequence encodes CASSHTSATTYNEQFF.

This sequence joins TRBV18 and TRBJ1-1; no clear D. The CDR3 length is 13 residues. From germline, CDR1 is KGHSH and CDR2 LQKENI. The V and J ends lost 4 bases and 7 bases respectively, with 13 bases between them. CDR3 sequence: CASSRGRTGEAFF. CDR3 nucleotide sequence: TGTGCCAGCTCACGCGGCAGGACCGGTGAAGCTTTCTTT.

The table lists this clonotype with a few counts. Written as DNA, the CDR3 is TGCAGTGCGAGGCGGATTGGCGGGGGTTCCTCGTACGAGCAGTACTTC. Translated, it gives CSARRIGGGSSYEQYF. The chain is built from TRBV20-1 and TRBJ2-5; 7 bases are shared with TRBD2. The DNA end lines up better with TRBJ2-7; the J call may be wrong. Germline V gene data show CDR1 as DFQATT and CDR2 as SNEGSKA (reference sequence). The CDR3 covers 16 residues.

The V and J genes are TRBV15 and TRBJ2-2; D uncertain. Germline V CDR1 and CDR2: LNHNV, YYDKDF (reference sequence). CDR3 length equals 14 residues. The V end lost 3 bases, the J end lost 3 bases, and 8 bases lay between the germline ends. The CDR3 is CATSSRAYTGELFF. In DNA form, the CDR3 reads TGTGCCACCAGCAGCCGGGCCTACACCGGGGAGCTGTTTTTT. Filled out from reference TRBV15 and TRBJ2-2, the complete variable domain reads DAMVIQNPRYQVTQFGKPVTLSCSQTLNHNVMYWYQQKSSQAPKLLFHYYDKDFNNEADTPDNFQSRRPNTSFCFLDIRSPGLGDTAMYLCATSSRAYTGELFFGEGSRLTVL.

In this sample, this clonotype turned up a few times. This chain uses TRBV15 with TRBJ1-2, with D unclear. CDR3 size: 12 residues. Germline values: CDR1 LNHNV, CDR2 YYDKDF (reference sequence). The germline V and J ends were trimmed by 0 bases and 7 bases, with 6 bases remaining between them. The CDR3 DNA reads TGTGCCACCAGCAGAGATAACGGTGGCTACACCTTC. It translates to CATSRDNGGYTF.

V gene TRBV28 combines with J gene TRBJ2-4, with D perhaps given as TRBD1 or TRBD2 (7 bases each). CDR1 MDHEN and CDR2 SYDVKM come from the germline V gene. Trimming left V 1 base short and J 5 bases short, with 21 bases between. The length of the CDR3 is 18 residues. The CDR3 DNA is TGTGCCAGCAGTTTATTCGCGGGCTCAGGGGGGGTCGAAAACATTCAGTACTTC. Translated, it gives CASSLFAGSGGVENIQYF. Based on the CDR3 plus reference TRBV28 and TRBJ2-4, the full variable domain is DVKVTQSSRYLVKRTGEKVFLECVQDMDHENMFWYRQDPGLGLRLIYFSYDVKMKEKGDIPEGYSVSREKKERFSLILESASTNQTSMYLCASSLFAGSGGVENIQYFGAGTRLSVL.

This clonotype has a count of ten or more. This sequence joins TRBV29-1 and TRBJ2-5; D is uncertain. Germline V gives CDR1 SQVTM, CDR2 ANQGSEA. The CDR3 is 10 amino acids. Trimming left V 4 bases short and J 1 base short, with 1 base between. Here the CDR3 reads CSVVQETQYF. CDR3 bases: TGCAGCGTTGTCCAAGAGACCCAGTACTTC.

V gene TRBV20-1 combines with J gene TRBJ1-1; 8 bases match TRBD1. V dropped 3 bases and J dropped 6; count of bases not matched to a gene: 15. Germline assignment: CDR1 DFQATT and CDR2 SNEGSKA (reference sequence). The CDR3 contains 16 residues. The CDR3 here is CSASPQGGTVKAEAFF. The DNA for the CDR3 is TGCAGTGCTAGCCCACAGGGGGGCACAGTAAAGGCTGAAGCTTTCTTT.

A single count supports this clonotype. The junction and the germline gene differ at one end; a read error may be behind it. The chain links TRBV20-1 to TRBJ2-1; maybe TRBD2 (5 bases). The CDR3 has 14 residues. In germline, CDR1 is DFQATT, CDR2 SNEGSKA (reference sequence). The CDR3 is CSARGQEAYNGQFF. DNA of the CDR3: TGCAGTGCTAGAGGGCAGGAGGCCTACAATGGGCAGTTCTTC.

The chain combines TRBV7-2 with TRBJ1-2, with D uncertain. Germline V CDR1 and CDR2: SGHTA, FQGNSA. This CDR3 has 13 amino acids. Trimming took off 6 bases at V and 7 bases at J, with 15 bases between the two ends. The CDR3 sequence: CASSRRELGGYTF. The CDR3 DNA is TGTGCCAGCAGTCGAAGGGAACTCGGTGGCTACACCTTC.

The rearrangement joins TRBV20-1 to TRBJ2-1; perhaps TRBD1 as D (6 bases). CDR1 is DFQATT and CDR2 is SNEGSKA in the germline V gene (reference sequence). CDR3 length: 15 amino acids. V gave up 5 bases and J gave up 0 bases, with 14 bases separating them. The DNA of the CDR3 is TGCAGTGCTGCTCCGGACAGCCGCTCCTACAATGAGCAGTTCTTC. The encoded protein is CSAAPDSRSYNEQFF.

Concerning this clonotype: One base away lies a much larger clone, so this may be a sequencing read error. V gene TRBV20-1 combines with J gene TRBJ2-5; TRBD2 aligns across 8 bases. The CDR3 loop spans 13 amino acids. The V and J ends lost 7 bases and 3 bases, in that order; junction bases with no gene match: 7. Germline CDR1 DFQATT, CDR2 SNEGSKA (reference sequence). The CDR3 loop reads CSVSTSAKETQYF. In DNA form, the CDR3 reads TGCAGTGTTTCGACTAGCGCGAAAGAGACCCAGTACTTC.

J is TRBJ1-4 and V is TRBV28, with D possibly TRBD1 on 6 matching bases. V dropped 5 bases and J dropped 7 bases, with 17 bases sitting between them. Germline values: CDR1 MDHEN, CDR2 SYDVKM. CDR3 length: 15 residues. CDR3 coding DNA: TGTGCCAGCAGTCATCCGGGGGCGGCCGCTGAAAAACTGTTTTTT. Translated, it gives CASSHPGAAAEKLFF. The full variable domain, rest sourced from reference TRBV28 and TRBJ1-4, is DVKVTQSSRYLVKRTGEKVFLECVQDMDHENMFWYRQDPGLGLRLIYFSYDVKMKEKGDIPEGYSVSREKKERFSLILESASTNQTSMYLCASSHPGAAAEKLFFGSGTQLSVL.

The V call is TRBV4-1, the J call TRBJ1-2; 7 bases fit TRBD1. The germline CDR1 and CDR2 sequences are MGHRA and YSYEKL. V lost 3 bases, J lost 7 bases, and 11 bases stayed unmatched. This CDR3 region has 15 residues. The CDR3 region has the DNA TGCGCCAGCAGCCATCGGCAGGGGGTAATTGGTGGCTACACCTTC. Translation: CASSHRQGVIGGYTF.

The chain recombines TRBV6-5 with TRBJ2-4, with no clear D. The V gene lost 2 bases and the J gene lost 13 bases, with 9 bases spanning the gap. Germline V lookup: CDR1 MNHEY, CDR2 SVGAGI. CDR3 size: 11 residues. The CDR3 DNA follows: TGTGCCAGCAGTTACGGGCGGCAGCAGTACTTC. Translating gives CASSYGRQQYF.

In its sample, this clonotype was seen a few times. The chain employs TRBV9 and TRBJ1-2; 8 bases align to TRBD1. Germline-derived CDR1 and CDR2 are SGDLS and YYNGEE. The CDR3 length is 16 residues. The V gene end was trimmed by 3 bases and the J gene end by 0 bases; junction bases not matched to a gene: 7. This chain's CDR3 is CASSEGQGPTNYGYTF. CDR3 sequence (DNA): TGTGCCAGCAGCGAAGGACAGGGCCCGACTAACTATGGCTACACCTTC.

CDR3 region: CASSGAGEQYF. CDR3 in DNA: TGCGCCAGCAGTGGGGCGGGCGAGCAGTACTTC. This chain uses TRBV5-1 with TRBJ2-7; D may correspond to TRBD1 or TRBD2 (5 bases each). Germline V lookup: CDR1 SGHRS, CDR2 YFSETQ. This CDR3 has 11 amino acids. Trimming left V 5 bases short and J 6 bases short, with 9 bases between.

The chain carries TRBV5-1 and TRBJ2-1, with unresolved D. The CDR3 length is 16 residues. From germline, CDR1 is SGHRS and CDR2 YFSETQ. The V end lost 0 bases, the J end lost 0 bases, and 10 bases lay between the germline ends. CDR3 nucleotides: TGCGCCAGCAGCTTGGCCCTAACGAGCTCCTACAATGAGCAGTTCTTC. Translated, it gives CASSLALTSSYNEQFF.